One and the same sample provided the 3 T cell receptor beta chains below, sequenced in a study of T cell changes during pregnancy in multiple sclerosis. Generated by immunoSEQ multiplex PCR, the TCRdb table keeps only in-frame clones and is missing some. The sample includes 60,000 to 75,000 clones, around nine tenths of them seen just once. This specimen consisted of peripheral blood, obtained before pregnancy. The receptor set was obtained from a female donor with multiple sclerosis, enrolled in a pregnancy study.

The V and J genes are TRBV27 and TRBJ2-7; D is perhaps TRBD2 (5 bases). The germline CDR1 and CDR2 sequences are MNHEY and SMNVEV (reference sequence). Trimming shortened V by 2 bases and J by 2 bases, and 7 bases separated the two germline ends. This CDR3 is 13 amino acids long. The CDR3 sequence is CASSLAGAYEQYF. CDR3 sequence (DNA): TGTGCCAGCAGTTTAGCGGGCGCCTACGAGCAGTACTTC.

CDR3 sequence reads: CASSQDLATAATNEKLFF. The CDR3 DNA is TGTGCCAGCAGCCAAGATCTAGCGACGGCTGCAACTAATGAAAAACTGTTTTTT. The rearrangement links TRBV4-2 to TRBJ1-4; no definite D call. CDR3 length equals 18 residues. The ends were cut back, 0 bases at V and 0 bases at J, with 14 bases in the middle. Germline assignment: CDR1 LGHNA and CDR2 YNFKEQ.

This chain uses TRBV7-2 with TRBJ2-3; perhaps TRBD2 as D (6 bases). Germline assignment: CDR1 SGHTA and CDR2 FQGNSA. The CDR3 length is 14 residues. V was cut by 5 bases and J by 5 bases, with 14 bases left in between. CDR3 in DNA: TGTGCCAGCAGCACTCGGGACTTCCGAGATACGCAGTATTTT. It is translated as CASSTRDFRDTQYF.